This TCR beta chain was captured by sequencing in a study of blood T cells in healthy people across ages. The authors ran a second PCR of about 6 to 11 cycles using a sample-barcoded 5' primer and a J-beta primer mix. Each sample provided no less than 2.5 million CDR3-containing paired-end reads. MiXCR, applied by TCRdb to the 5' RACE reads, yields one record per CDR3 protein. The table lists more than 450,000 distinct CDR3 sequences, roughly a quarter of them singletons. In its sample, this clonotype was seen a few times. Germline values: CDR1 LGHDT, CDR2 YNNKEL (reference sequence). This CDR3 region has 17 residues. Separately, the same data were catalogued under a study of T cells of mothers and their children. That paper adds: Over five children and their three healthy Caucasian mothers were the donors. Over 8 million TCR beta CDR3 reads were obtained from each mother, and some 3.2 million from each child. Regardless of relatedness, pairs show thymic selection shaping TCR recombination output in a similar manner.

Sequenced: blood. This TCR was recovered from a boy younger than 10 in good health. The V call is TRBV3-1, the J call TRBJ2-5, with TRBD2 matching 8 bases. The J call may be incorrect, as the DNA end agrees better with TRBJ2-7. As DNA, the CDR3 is TGTGCCAGCAGCCAAGATGGGACGGGAGGGCCTTTGGCCGAGCAGTACTTC. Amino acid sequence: CASSQDGTGGPLAEQYF.